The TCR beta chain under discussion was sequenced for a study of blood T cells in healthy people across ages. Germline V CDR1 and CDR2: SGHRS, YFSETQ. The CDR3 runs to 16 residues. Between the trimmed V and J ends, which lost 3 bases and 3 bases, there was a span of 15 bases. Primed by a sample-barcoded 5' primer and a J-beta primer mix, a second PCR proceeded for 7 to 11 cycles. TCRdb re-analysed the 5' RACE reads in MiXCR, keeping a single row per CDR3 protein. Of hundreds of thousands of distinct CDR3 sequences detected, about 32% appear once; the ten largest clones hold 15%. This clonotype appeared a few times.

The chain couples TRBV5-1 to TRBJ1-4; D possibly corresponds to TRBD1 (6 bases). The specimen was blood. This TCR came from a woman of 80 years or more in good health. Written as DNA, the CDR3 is TGCGCCAGCAGCTACCCGATGGGGGCTGCTAATGAAAAACTGTTTTTT. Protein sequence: CASSYPMGAANEKLFF.